Given below is one T cell receptor beta chain in context. The data originate from a study of blood T cell repertoires in COVID-19. Study in general: COVID-19 samples from acute and convalescent phases originated in the United States, Italy and Spain.

The CDR3 covers 15 residues. CDR1 and CDR2 from the germline V gene are SEHNR and FQNEAQ (reference sequence). Trimming removed 5 bases from V and 4 bases from J, with 17 bases in between. Method: immunoSEQ multiplex PCR; TCRdb's copy keeps in-frame clones and lacks some. This sample has about 110,000 clones, with 75% to 85% found just once. The TCR was taken from a man aged 65 to 79 with acute or convalescent COVID-19. Source material: peripheral blood. The chain is built from TRBV7-9 and TRBJ1-2, with D perhaps TRBD1 (6 bases). The CDR3 DNA is TGTGCCAGCAGCGTAAGGACAGCTACTCTCTATGGCTACACCTTC. Its translation: CASSVRTATLYGYTF.